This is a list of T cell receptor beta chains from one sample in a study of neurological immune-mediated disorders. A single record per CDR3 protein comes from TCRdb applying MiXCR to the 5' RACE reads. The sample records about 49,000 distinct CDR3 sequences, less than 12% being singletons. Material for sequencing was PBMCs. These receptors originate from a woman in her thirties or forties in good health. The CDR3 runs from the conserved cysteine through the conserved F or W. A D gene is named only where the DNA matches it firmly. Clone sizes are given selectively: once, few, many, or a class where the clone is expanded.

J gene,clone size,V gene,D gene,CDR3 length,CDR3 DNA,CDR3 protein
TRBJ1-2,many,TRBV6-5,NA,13,TGTGCCAGCAGTTACTCGAGGGGGGGTGGCTACACCTTC,CASSYSRGGGYTF
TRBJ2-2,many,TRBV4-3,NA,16,TGCGCCAGCAGCCAAGGTCCGGGGGTGGGCACCGGGGAGCTGTTTTTT,CASSQGPGVGTGELFF
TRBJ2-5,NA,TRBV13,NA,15,TGTGCCAGCAGCTTATCTTGGTGGGGGCAAGAGACCCAGTACTTC,CASSLSWWGQETQYF
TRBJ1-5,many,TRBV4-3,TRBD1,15,TGCGCCAGCAGCCCCTGGACAGGGGACAATCAGCCCCAGCATTTT,CASSPWTGDNQPQHF
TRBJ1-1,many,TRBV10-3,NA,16,TGTGCCATCAGTGAGTCGTACCGGCGCAGGGGCACTGAAGCTTTCTTT,CAISESYRRRGTEAFF
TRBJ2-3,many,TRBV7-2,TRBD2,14,TGTGCCAGCATGCTAGCGGGAGGCACAGATACGCAGTATTTT,CASMLAGGTDTQYF
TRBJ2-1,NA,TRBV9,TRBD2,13,TGTGCCAGCAAGAGCGGGACTGGCAATGAGCAGTTCTTC,CASKSGTGNEQFF
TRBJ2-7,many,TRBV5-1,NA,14,TGCGCCAGCAGCTTTTCCGGCCTCTCCTACGAGCAGTACTTC,CASSFSGLSYEQYF
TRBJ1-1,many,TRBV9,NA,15,TGTGCCAGCAGCGTAGATCCGGGGCTCGGCACTGAAGCTTTCTTT,CASSVDPGLGTEAFF
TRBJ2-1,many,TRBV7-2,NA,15,TGTGCCAGCAGCTTAGCGCGAGACAGGAAAAATGAGCAGTTCTTC,CASSLARDRKNEQFF
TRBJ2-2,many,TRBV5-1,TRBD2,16,TGCGCCAGCAGCCCGAGAACTAGCGGGGACACCGGGGAGCTGTTTTTT,CASSPRTSGDTGELFF
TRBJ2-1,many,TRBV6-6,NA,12,TGTGCCAGCAGTTACTCGATTAATGAGCAGTTCTTC,CASSYSINEQFF
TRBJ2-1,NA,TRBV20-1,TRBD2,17,TGCAGTGCCAACATTTACGGGACTAGCGGGAGCTACAATGAGCAGTTCTTC,CSANIYGTSGSYNEQFF
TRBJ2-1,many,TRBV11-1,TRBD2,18,TGTGCCAGCAGCTTAGGACTCTATAGCGGGAGTCCCCACAATGAGCAGTTCTTC,CASSLGLYSGSPHNEQFF
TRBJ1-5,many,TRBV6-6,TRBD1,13,TGTGCCACCAGCCTACAGGGGGACCAGCCCCAGCATTTT,CATSLQGDQPQHF
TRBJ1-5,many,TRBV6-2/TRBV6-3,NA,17,TGTGCCAGCAGTTACTCGCGGCAGGGAATCGGCAATCAGCCCCAGCATTTT,CASSYSRQGIGNQPQHF
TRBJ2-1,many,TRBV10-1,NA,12,TGCGCCAGCACCGGACCCTACAATGAGCAGTTCTTC,CASTGPYNEQFF
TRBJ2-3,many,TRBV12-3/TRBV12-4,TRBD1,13,TGTGCCAGCACCCGGACAGGGGCCCCATCCCGGTATTTT,CASTRTGAPSRYF
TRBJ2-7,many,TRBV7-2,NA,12,TGTGCCAGCAGCTTGAGCTCCTACGAGCAGTACTTC,CASSLSSYEQYF
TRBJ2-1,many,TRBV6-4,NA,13,TGTGCCAGTTCGGGACTGCCTGACAATGAGCAGTTCTTC,CASSGLPDNEQFF
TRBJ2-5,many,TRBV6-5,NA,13,TGTGCCAGCAGTGCTACCTACGACGGGGCCCAGTACTTC,CASSATYDGAQYF